Shown below are 20 T cell receptor beta chains from a single sample sequenced in a study of control samples from healthy donors and cancer patients. Only in-frame clones appear in the TCRdb table, and some are missing; sequencing was by immunoSEQ multiplex PCR. The table shows 150,000 to 200,000 clones, with about 92% occurring only once. The specimen sequenced was blood. Receptor source: a man between 25 and 39 years old in good health.

This chain joins TRBV6-1 and TRBJ2-7; D is ambiguous. The V end lost 1 base, the J end lost 3 bases, and 13 bases lay between the germline ends. The CDR3 has 15 residues. From germline, CDR1 is MNHNS and CDR2 SASEGT. Written as DNA, the CDR3 is TGTGCCAGCAGTGAAGACAGTCCTCGGGTCTACGAGCAGTACTTC. This gives the protein CASSEDSPRVYEQYF.

This clone was counted a few times. CDR3 in amino acids: CASSDSRGSTDTQYF. The CDR3 DNA is TGTGCCAGCAGTGACTCGCGGGGGAGCACAGATACGCAGTATTTT. J is TRBJ2-3 and V is TRBV6-4, with 7 bases that match TRBD2. V lost 0 bases to trimming and J lost 0 bases; unmatched junction nucleotides: 0. CDR3 length: 15 amino acids. Germline V gene lookup returns CDR1 MRHNA and CDR2 SNTAGT.

In DNA, the CDR3 is TGTGCCAGCAGACGACAGGGTGACACTGAAGCTTTCTTT. This codes for CASRRQGDTEAFF. The chain uses TRBV7-9 and TRBJ1-1; TRBD1 agrees at 7 bases. CDR1 is SEHNR and CDR2 is FQNEAQ in the germline V gene (reference sequence). The CDR3 spans 13 residues. J lost 3 bases, V lost 6 bases, and 4 bases had no gene match.

The V gene is TRBV14, the J gene TRBJ1-3; D is unresolved. The V gene lost 2 bases and the J gene lost 2 bases, with 4 bases spanning the gap. Germline V gene lookup returns CDR1 SGHDN and CDR2 FVKESK. The CDR3 is 13 amino acids. Here the CDR3 DNA reads TGTGCCAGCAGCCAAATCACTGGAAACACCATATATTTT. This gives the protein CASSQITGNTIYF. The full variable domain, its missing parts supplied by reference TRBV14 and TRBJ1-3, is EAGVTQFPSHSVIEKGQTVTLRCDPISGHDNLYWYRRVMGKEIKFLLHFVKESKQDESGMPNNRFLAERTGGTYSTLKVQPAELEDSGVYFCASSQITGNTIYFGEGSWLTVV.

J is TRBJ1-1 and V is TRBV7-9; no clear D. CDR1 SEHNR and CDR2 FQNEAQ come from the germline V gene (reference sequence). This CDR3 region has 13 residues. Trimming took off 5 bases at V and 1 base at J, with 8 bases between the two ends. The CDR3 coding sequence is TGTGCCAGCAGCCAAGCCCCGAACACTGAAGCTTTCTTT. Residues: CASSQAPNTEAFF.

The chain recombines TRBV9 with TRBJ1-2; 10 bases line up with TRBD1. The CDR3 totals 14 residues. Losses at the gene ends were 6 bases for V and 4 bases for J; bases not matched to a gene: 6. Germline CDR1 SGDLS, CDR2 YYNGEE. The CDR3 nucleotides read TGTGCCAGCACCCGACAGGGGGCGAGCTATGGCTACACCTTC. Translation gives CASTRQGASYGYTF.

The genes are TRBV6-6 and TRBJ2-6; D may match TRBD1 or TRBD2 (5 bases each). Per the germline V gene, CDR1 is MNHNY and CDR2 is SVGAGI (reference sequence). CDR3 length equals 15 residues. V lost 6 bases and J lost 1, with 10 bases in between. CDR3 region: CASRRGASGANVLTF. In DNA form, the CDR3 reads TGTGCCAGCAGGAGAGGGGCTTCTGGGGCCAACGTCCTGACTTTC.

This clone is a singleton in its sample. The chain combines TRBV18 with TRBJ2-1; D remains unclear. V was shortened by 3 bases and J by 10 bases, with 10 bases between the two germline ends. Looked up from germline, CDR1 is KGHSH and CDR2 is LQKENI. This CDR3 comprises 12 residues. CDR3 amino acids: CASSPLLGEQFF. The CDR3 DNA follows: TGTGCCAGCTCACCGCTTTTGGGAGAGCAGTTCTTC.

This clone was recorded once. The chain links TRBV28 to TRBJ1-5, with 9 bases that match TRBD1. Germline values: CDR1 MDHEN, CDR2 SYDVKM. The CDR3 extends over 14 amino acids. The trim removed 6 bases at V and 9 bases at J, leaving 9 bases unmatched. The CDR3 loop reads CASRTTGGGGPQHF. In DNA form, the CDR3 reads TGTGCCAGCAGAACCACAGGGGGCGGTGGGCCCCAGCATTTT.

The rearrangement links TRBV20-1 to TRBJ2-5, with D perhaps matching TRBD1 (6 bases). Germline CDR1 is DFQATT and CDR2 is SNEGSKA (reference sequence). The CDR3 length is 16 residues. Trimming removed 3 bases at V and 2 bases at J, with 19 bases between. In DNA form, the CDR3 reads TGCAGTGCTAGTGCCCAACTGGACAGTTTACAAGAGACCCAGTACTTC. This gives the protein CSASAQLDSLQETQYF.

This chain connects TRBV29-1 to TRBJ1-2; D gene uncertain. Germline loops: CDR1 SQVTM, CDR2 ANQGSEA. There are 10 residues in the CDR3. Trimming cost V 7 bases and J 6 bases, with 9 bases left between them. The CDR3 DNA reads TGCAGCGGGGGAGAGGATGGCTACACCTTC. Its translation is CSGGEDGYTF.

V is TRBV28 and J is TRBJ2-1, with D maybe TRBD1 (6 bases). The CDR3 runs 16 residues. Per the germline V gene, CDR1 is MDHEN and CDR2 is SYDVKM. Trimming removed 4 bases from V and 12 bases from J, with 25 bases in between. CDR3 nucleotides: TGTGCCAGCAGTTCCAATCCCGGGACATTTCCTTTCGGGCAGTTCTTC. This translates into CASSSNPGTFPFGQFF.

The chain is built from TRBV29-1 and TRBJ2-3; 10 bases are shared with TRBD2. The J segment lost 4 bases and the V segment lost 5 bases, leaving 6 bases of the junction unmatched. The CDR3 is 14 residues long. Germline V gene lookup returns CDR1 SQVTM and CDR2 ANQGSEA. This CDR3 reads CSVSTSGTSDTQYF. The DNA for the CDR3 is TGCAGCGTTAGCACTAGCGGGACGTCAGATACGCAGTATTTT.

The count of this clone is one. The chain uses TRBV5-6 and TRBJ2-5, with D unclear. Trimming removed 4 bases from V and 3 bases from J, with 10 bases in between. The germline V gene encodes CDR1 SGHDT and CDR2 YYEEEE. This CDR3 contains 13 residues. CDR3: CASSTYIEETQYF. CDR3 nucleotides: TGTGCCAGCAGCACCTACATTGAAGAGACCCAGTACTTC.

This chain connects TRBV4-3 to TRBJ2-5; possibly TRBD2 for D (6 bases). CDR1 is LGHNA and CDR2 is YSLEER in the germline V gene. The CDR3 extends over 15 amino acids. Trimming took 1 base from V and 5 from J, leaving 14 bases between them. CDR3 loop: CASSQGPKRGETQYF. The CDR3 nucleotides read TGCGCCAGCAGCCAAGGACCCAAACGGGGGGAGACCCAGTACTTC.

The chain combines TRBV7-2 with TRBJ1-2; the D gene is possibly TRBD1 (6 bases). V dropped 5 bases and J dropped 0 bases, with 10 bases sitting between them. The CDR3 runs 14 residues. Germline assignment: CDR1 SGHTA and CDR2 FQGNSA. The CDR3 DNA reads as TGTGCCAGCAGCGGGGGGGGCTCTAACTATGGCTACACCTTC. This gives the protein CASSGGGSNYGYTF.

This chain links TRBV10-3 with TRBJ1-6; unclear D gene. The length of the CDR3 is 14 residues. Germline V gene sequence: CDR1 ENHRY, CDR2 SYGVKD. V was cut by 2 bases and J by 7 bases, with 9 bases left in between. In nucleotides, the CDR3 is TGTGCCATCAGTGAGGGGAAAGGGAATTCACCCCTCCACTTT. Encoded protein: CAISEGKGNSPLHF.

The rearrangement links TRBV3-1 (or the pseudogene TRBV3-2) to TRBJ2-7, with D perhaps TRBD1 (6 bases). The ends were cut back, 2 bases at V and 0 bases at J, with 14 bases in the middle. CDR1 and CDR2 (germline): LGHDT, YNNKEL (reference sequence). CDR3 length equals 16 residues. CDR3: CASSQPGHLSSYEQYF. CDR3 bases: TGTGCCAGCAGCCAACCGGGACATTTGAGCTCCTACGAGCAGTACTTC.

The chain joins TRBV27 to TRBJ2-3; D is unclear. Per germline, CDR1 MNHEY and CDR2 SMNVEV (reference sequence). The CDR3 runs to 14 residues. The V end was cut by 3 bases, the J end by 0 bases, with 7 bases between. CDR3 DNA sequence: TGTGCCAGCAGTTTGTTCTCTAGCACAGATACGCAGTATTTT. As protein: CASSLFSSTDTQYF.

DNA of the CDR3: TGTGCCAGTAGTATAGCGGGCAGGGGCGGCACTGAAGCTTTCTTT. Its protein product is CASSIAGRGGTEAFF. The V and J genes are TRBV19 and TRBJ1-1; a possible D gene is TRBD1 (6 bases). Germline values: CDR1 LNHDA, CDR2 SQIVND (reference sequence). V was shortened by 1 base and J by 4 bases, with 13 bases between the two germline ends. This CDR3 region has 15 residues.